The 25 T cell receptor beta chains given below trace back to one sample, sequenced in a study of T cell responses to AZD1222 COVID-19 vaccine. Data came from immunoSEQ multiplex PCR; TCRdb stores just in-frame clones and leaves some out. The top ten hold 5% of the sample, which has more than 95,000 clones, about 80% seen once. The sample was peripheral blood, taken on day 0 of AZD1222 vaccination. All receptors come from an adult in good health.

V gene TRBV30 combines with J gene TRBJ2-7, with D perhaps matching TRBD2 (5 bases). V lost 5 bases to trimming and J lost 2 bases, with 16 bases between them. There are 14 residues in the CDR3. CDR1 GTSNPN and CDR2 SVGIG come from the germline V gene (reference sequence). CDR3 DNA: TGTGCCTGGGAGAAGAGTAGCGTGACCTACGAGCAGTACTTC. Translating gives CAWEKSSVTYEQYF. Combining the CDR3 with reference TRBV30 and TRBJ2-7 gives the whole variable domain SQTIHQWPATLVQPVGSPLSLECTVEGTSNPNLYWYRQAAGRGLQLLFYSVGIGQISSEVPQNLSASRPQDRQFILSSKKLLLSDSGFYLCAWEKSSVTYEQYFGPGTRLTVT.

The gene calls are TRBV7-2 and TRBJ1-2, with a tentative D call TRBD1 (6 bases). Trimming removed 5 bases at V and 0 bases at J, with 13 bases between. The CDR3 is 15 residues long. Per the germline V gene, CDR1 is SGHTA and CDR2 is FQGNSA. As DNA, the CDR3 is TGTGCCAGCAGCCCTACGACAGGCTCTAACTATGGCTACACCTTC. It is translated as CASSPTTGSNYGYTF.

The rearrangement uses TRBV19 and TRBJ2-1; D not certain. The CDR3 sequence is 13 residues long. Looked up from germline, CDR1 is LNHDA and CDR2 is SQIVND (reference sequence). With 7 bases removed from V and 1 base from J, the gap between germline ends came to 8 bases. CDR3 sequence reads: CASTGWSYNEQFF. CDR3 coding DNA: TGTGCCAGTACCGGTTGGTCCTACAATGAGCAGTTCTTC.

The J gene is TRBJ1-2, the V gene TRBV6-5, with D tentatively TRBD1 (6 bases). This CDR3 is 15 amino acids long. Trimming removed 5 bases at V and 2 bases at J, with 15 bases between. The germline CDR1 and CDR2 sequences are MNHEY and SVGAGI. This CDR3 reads CASSPFQGLNYGYTF. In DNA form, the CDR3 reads TGTGCCAGCAGTCCATTCCAGGGGCTGAACTATGGCTACACCTTC.

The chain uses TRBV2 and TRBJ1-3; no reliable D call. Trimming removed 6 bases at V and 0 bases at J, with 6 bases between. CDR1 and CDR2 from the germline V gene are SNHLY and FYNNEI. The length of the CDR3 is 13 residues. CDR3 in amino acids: CASRTASGNTIYF. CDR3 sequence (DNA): TGTGCCAGCAGGACGGCCTCTGGAAACACCATATATTTT.

The CDR3, as DNA: TGTGCCAGCAGCTTAGGGGGACTAGCGGGGAACAATGAGCAGTTCTTC. It translates to CASSLGGLAGNNEQFF. The chain joins TRBV5-5 to TRBJ2-1; 13 nucleotides align to TRBD2. After removal of 2 bases from V and 5 bases from J, the junction contained 4 bases not matched to a gene. CDR1 is SGHKS, CDR2 YYEKEE, per germline (reference sequence). CDR3 length: 16 residues.

The DNA for the CDR3 is TGTGCCAGCAGCCACGGACTGGGTCCCTCTGGAAACACCATATATTTT. It encodes CASSHGLGPSGNTIYF. This chain uses TRBV5-6 with TRBJ1-3, with D hard to call. The CDR3 has 16 residues. Trimming removed 4 bases from V and 0 bases from J, with 14 bases in between. From germline, CDR1 is SGHDT and CDR2 YYEEEE. Based on the CDR3 plus reference TRBV5-6 and TRBJ1-3, the full variable domain is DAGVTQSPTHLIKTRGQQVTLRCSPKSGHDTVSWYQQALGQGPQFIFQYYEEEERQRGNFPDRFSGHQFPNYSSELNVNALLLGDSALYLCASSHGLGPSGNTIYFGEGSWLTVV.

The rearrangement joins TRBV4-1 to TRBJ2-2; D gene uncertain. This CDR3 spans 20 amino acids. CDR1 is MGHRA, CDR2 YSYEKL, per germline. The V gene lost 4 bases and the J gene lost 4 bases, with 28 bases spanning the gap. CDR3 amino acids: CASSPRLEPAWGVGTGELFF. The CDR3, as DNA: TGCGCCAGCAGCCCTCGCTTGGAACCCGCCTGGGGTGTTGGCACCGGGGAGCTGTTTTTT.

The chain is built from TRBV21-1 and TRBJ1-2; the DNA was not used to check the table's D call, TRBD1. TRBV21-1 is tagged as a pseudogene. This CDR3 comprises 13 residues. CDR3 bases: TGTGCCAGCAGCCAAACTGGGGGCGATGGCTACACCTTC. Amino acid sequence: CASSQTGGDGYTF.

CDR3 amino acids: CASSTRDTDTQYF. The CDR3 bases are TGTGCCAGCAGTACGCGGGACACAGATACGCAGTATTTT. The genes are TRBV6-2 or TRBV6-3 and TRBJ2-3, with a weak D call TRBD2 (6 bases). CDR1 is MNHEY, CDR2 SVGEGT, per germline. With 5 bases removed from V and 2 bases from J, the gap between germline ends came to 8 bases. This CDR3 region has 13 residues.

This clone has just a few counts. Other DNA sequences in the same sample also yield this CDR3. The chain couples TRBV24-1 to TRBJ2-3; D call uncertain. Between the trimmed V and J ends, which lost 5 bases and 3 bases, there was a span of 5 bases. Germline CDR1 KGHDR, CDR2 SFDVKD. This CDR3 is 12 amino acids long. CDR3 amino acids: CATSASTDTQYF. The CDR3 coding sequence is TGTGCCACCAGTGCCTCGACAGATACGCAGTATTTT.

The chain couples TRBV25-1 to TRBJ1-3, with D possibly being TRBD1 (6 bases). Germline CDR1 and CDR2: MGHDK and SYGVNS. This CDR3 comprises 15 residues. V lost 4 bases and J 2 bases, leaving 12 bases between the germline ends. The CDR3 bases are TGTGCCAGCAGTGTCCGAGGGGGAGCTGGAAACACCATATATTTT. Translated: CASSVRGGAGNTIYF.

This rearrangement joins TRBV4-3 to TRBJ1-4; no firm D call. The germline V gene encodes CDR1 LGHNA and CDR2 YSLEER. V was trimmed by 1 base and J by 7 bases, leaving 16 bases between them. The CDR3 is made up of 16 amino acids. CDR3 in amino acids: CASSQGGAGISEKLFF. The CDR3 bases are TGCGCCAGCAGCCAAGGAGGTGCGGGGATCAGTGAAAAACTGTTTTTT.

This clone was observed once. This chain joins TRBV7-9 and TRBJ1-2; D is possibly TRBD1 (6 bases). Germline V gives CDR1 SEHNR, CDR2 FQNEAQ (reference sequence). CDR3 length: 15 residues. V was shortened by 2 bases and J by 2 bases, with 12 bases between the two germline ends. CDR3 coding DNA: TGTGCCAGCAGCTTAAGGGGGAAGGGGAACTATGGCTACACCTTC. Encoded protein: CASSLRGKGNYGYTF.

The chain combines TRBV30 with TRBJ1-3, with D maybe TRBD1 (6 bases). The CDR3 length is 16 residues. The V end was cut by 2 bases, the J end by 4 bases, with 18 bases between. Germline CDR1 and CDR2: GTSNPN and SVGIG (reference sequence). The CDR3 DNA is TGTGCCTGGAGTTCGTGGGGGGGCTCGGAAGGAAACACCATATATTTT. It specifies CAWSSWGGSEGNTIYF. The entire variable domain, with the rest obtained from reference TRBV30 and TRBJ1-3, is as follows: SQTIHQWPATLVQPVGSPLSLECTVEGTSNPNLYWYRQAAGRGLQLLFYSVGIGQISSEVPQNLSASRPQDRQFILSSKKLLLSDSGFYLCAWSSWGGSEGNTIYFGEGSWLTVV.

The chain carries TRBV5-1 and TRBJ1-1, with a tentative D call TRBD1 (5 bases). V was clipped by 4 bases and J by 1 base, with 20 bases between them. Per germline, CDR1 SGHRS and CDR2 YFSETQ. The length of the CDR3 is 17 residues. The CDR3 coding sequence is TGCGCCAGCAGCCCCCTCATGAAAAAAGGGGCGAACACTGAAGCTTTCTTT. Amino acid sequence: CASSPLMKKGANTEAFF.

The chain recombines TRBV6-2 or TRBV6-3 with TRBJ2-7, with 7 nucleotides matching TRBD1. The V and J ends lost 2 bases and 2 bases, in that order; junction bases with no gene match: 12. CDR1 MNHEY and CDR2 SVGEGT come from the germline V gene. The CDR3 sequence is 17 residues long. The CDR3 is CASSYVYGDRKTYEQYF. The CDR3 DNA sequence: TGTGCCAGCAGTTACGTTTACGGGGACAGAAAAACCTACGAGCAGTACTTC.

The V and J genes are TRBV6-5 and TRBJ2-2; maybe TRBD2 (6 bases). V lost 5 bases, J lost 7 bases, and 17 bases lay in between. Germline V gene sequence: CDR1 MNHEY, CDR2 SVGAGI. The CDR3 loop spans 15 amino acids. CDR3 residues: CASSKVEGRGGELFF. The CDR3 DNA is TGTGCCAGCAGTAAGGTGGAAGGGCGGGGCGGGGAGCTGTTTTTT.

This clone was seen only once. CDR3 sequence reads: CSVVGTGSQANYGYTF. The CDR3 DNA follows: TGCAGCGTTGTGGGGACAGGGTCCCAAGCTAACTATGGCTACACCTTC. The chain uses TRBV29-1 and TRBJ1-2; 9 positions agree with TRBD1. In germline, CDR1 is SQVTM, CDR2 ANQGSEA. The CDR3 extends over 16 amino acids. V gave up 4 bases and J gave up 0 bases; unmatched junction bases: 9.

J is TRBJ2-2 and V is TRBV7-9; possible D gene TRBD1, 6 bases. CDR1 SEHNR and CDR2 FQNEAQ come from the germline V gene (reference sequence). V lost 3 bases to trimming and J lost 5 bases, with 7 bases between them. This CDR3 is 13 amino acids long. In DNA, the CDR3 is TGTGCCAGCAGCTTCAGGGGAACCGGGGAGCTGTTTTTT. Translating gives CASSFRGTGELFF.

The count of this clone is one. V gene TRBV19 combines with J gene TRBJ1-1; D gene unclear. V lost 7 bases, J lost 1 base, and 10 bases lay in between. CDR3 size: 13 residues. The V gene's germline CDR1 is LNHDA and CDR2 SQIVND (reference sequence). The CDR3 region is CASMRVKNTEAFF. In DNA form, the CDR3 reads TGTGCCAGTATGAGGGTCAAGAACACTGAAGCTTTCTTT.

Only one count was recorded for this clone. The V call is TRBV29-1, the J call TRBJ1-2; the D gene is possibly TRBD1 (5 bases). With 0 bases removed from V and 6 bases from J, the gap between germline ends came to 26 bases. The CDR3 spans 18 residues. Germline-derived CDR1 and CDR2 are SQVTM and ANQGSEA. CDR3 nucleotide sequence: TGCAGCGTTGAAGATCTCATGAAGCGGGGGTCGGCCCCAAATGGCTACACCTTC. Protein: CSVEDLMKRGSAPNGYTF.

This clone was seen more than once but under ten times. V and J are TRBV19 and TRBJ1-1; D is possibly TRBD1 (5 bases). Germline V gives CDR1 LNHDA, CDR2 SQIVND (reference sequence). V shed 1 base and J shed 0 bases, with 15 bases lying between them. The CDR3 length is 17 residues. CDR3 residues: CASSIVRERGMNTEAFF. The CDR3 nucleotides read TGTGCCAGTAGTATAGTAAGGGAAAGGGGCATGAACACTGAAGCTTTCTTT. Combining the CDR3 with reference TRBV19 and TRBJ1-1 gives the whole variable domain DGGITQSPKYLFRKEGQNVTLSCEQNLNHDAMYWYRQDPGQGLRLIYYSQIVNDFQKGDIAEGYSVSREKKESFPLTVTSAQKNPTAFYLCASSIVRERGMNTEAFFGQGTRLTVV.

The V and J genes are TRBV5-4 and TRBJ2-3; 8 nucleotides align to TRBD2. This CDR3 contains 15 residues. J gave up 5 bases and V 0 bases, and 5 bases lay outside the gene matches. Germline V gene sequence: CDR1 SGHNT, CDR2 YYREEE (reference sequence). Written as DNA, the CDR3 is TGTGCCAGCAGCTTGGGACCCGCGGGGGGAGATACGCAGTATTTT. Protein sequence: CASSLGPAGGDTQYF. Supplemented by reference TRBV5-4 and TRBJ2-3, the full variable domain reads ETGVTQSPTHLIKTRGQQVTLRCSSQSGHNTVSWYQQALGQGPQFIFQYYREEENGRGNFPPRFSGLQFPNYSSELNVNALELDDSALYLCASSLGPAGGDTQYFGPGTRLTVL.

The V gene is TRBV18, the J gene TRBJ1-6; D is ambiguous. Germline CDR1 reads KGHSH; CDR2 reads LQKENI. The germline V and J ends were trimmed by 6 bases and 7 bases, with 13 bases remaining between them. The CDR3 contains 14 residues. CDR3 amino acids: CASSGDNRNSPLHF. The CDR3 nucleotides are TGTGCCAGCTCCGGTGACAACCGAAATTCACCCCTCCACTTT.